Listed here are 21 T cell receptor beta chains from one sample, sequenced in a study of radiotherapy plus CTLA-4 blockade in lung cancer. Measured with immunoSEQ multiplex PCR; TCRdb has only the in-frame clones, and not every one. In the table there are roughly 86,000 clones, roughly 80% of which are singletons. This material consisted of peripheral blood, taken from a patient treated with radiotherapy plus ipilimumab. All receptors come from a human donor with non-small cell lung cancer who had stable disease on radiotherapy plus ipilimumab.

The chain carries TRBV10-1 and TRBJ2-2, with TRBD2 matching 16 bases. The length of the CDR3 is 15 residues. Germline V gives CDR1 WNHNN, CDR2 SYGVQD (reference sequence). V gave up 6 bases and J gave up 6 bases; unmatched junction bases: 1. The CDR3 loop reads CASSGTSGGAGELFF. The CDR3 DNA sequence: TGCGCCAGCAGCGGGACTAGCGGGGGGGCCGGGGAGCTGTTTTTT.

This clone was picked up one time. The V gene is TRBV5-4, the J gene TRBJ2-1, with 9 bases aligning to TRBD2. CDR3 length: 16 residues. With V trimmed by 0 bases and J by 7 bases, 8 bases remained unmatched. Germline V gene sequence: CDR1 SGHNT, CDR2 YYREEE (reference sequence). The CDR3 sequence: CASSLGPLAGMNEQFF. CDR3 DNA sequence: TGTGCCAGCAGCTTGGGGCCGCTAGCGGGAATGAATGAGCAGTTCTTC.

V and J are TRBV5-1 and TRBJ2-5; D is possibly TRBD2 (6 bases). CDR3 length: 15 residues. CDR1 and CDR2 from the germline V gene are SGHRS and YFSETQ. The V end lost 3 bases, the J end lost 2 bases, and 14 bases lay between the germline ends. CDR3 DNA: TGCGCCAGCAGCTGGAGGGACGCGAGGCAAGAGACCCAGTACTTC. The encoded protein is CASSWRDARQETQYF.

The chain has TRBV9 and TRBJ1-2; TRBD1 matches 10 bases. CDR1 is SGDLS and CDR2 is YYNGEE in the germline V gene. The J segment lost 8 bases and the V segment lost 2 bases, leaving 3 bases of the junction unmatched. The CDR3 runs 13 residues. CDR3 loop: CASSVRDRGGYTF. CDR3 DNA sequence: TGTGCCAGCAGCGTCCGGGACAGGGGCGGCTACACCTTC.

The chain couples TRBV5-4 to TRBJ2-3; D is possibly TRBD1 (7 bases). Germline V gene sequence: CDR1 SGHNT, CDR2 YYREEE (reference sequence). Deletions cut 4 bases from V and 2 bases from J, with 17 bases between. This CDR3 is 16 amino acids long. The CDR3, as DNA: TGTGCCAGCAGCCCCAGGGGGGCGGGGAACACAGATACGCAGTATTTT. Translating gives CASSPRGAGNTDTQYF.

The chain is built from TRBV9 and TRBJ1-2; 9 bases align to TRBD1. The CDR3 extends over 14 amino acids. V was pared by 2 bases and J by 7 bases, with 6 bases of the junction left unmatched. Germline-derived CDR1 and CDR2 are SGDLS and YYNGEE. The CDR3 DNA reads as TGTGCCAGCAGCGTGTCACAGGGGGCCGGTGGCTACACCTTC. Its translation is CASSVSQGAGGYTF.

The sample holds one count of this clone. This chain joins TRBV18 and TRBJ2-7, with a weak D call TRBD2 (5 bases). Trimming took off 4 bases at V and 2 bases at J, with 12 bases between the two ends. Germline V gene lookup returns CDR1 KGHSH and CDR2 LQKENI. CDR3 size: 14 residues. In DNA, the CDR3 is TGTGCCAGCTCACTCCAGCGGCTCCCCTACGAGCAGTACTTC. As protein: CASSLQRLPYEQYF.

The chain is built from TRBV21-1 and TRBJ1-2; TRBD1 is the table's D call, not checked against the DNA. TRBV21-1 corresponds to a pseudogene. The CDR3 sequence is 10 residues long. The CDR3 loop reads CASNISGYTF. The CDR3, as DNA: TGTGCCAGCAACATTTCCGGCTACACCTTC.

About this clone: Other DNA sequences in this specimen translate into the identical CDR3. This rearrangement joins TRBV20-1 to TRBJ2-3; D call uncertain. CDR1 is DFQATT, CDR2 SNEGSKA, per germline (reference sequence). The CDR3 has 11 residues. Trimming took off 3 bases at V and 3 bases at J, with 4 bases between the two ends. CDR3 DNA sequence: TGCAGTGCTAGCCGGACAGATACGCAGTATTTT. It encodes CSASRTDTQYF.

The V call is TRBV28, the J call TRBJ2-7, with D tentatively TRBD1 or TRBD2 (5 bases each). Germline V gives CDR1 MDHEN, CDR2 SYDVKM. The CDR3 consists of 18 residues. V lost 2 bases to trimming and J lost 0 bases, with 20 bases between them. The CDR3 here is CASSLGTTIRASSYEQYF. CDR3 coding DNA: TGTGCCAGCAGTTTAGGGACCACCATAAGGGCAAGCTCCTACGAGCAGTACTTC.

This sequence joins TRBV27 and TRBJ1-4, with D tentatively TRBD1 (6 bases). Per the germline V gene, CDR1 is MNHEY and CDR2 is SMNVEV (reference sequence). This CDR3 has 17 residues. Trimming stripped 1 base from V and 4 bases from J, with 16 bases between. The CDR3 sequence is CASSLYARRGGNEKLFF. The CDR3 DNA reads TGTGCCAGCAGTTTATACGCCAGAAGGGGGGGTAATGAAAAACTGTTTTTT.

This chain joins TRBV7-9 and TRBJ2-5; the match to TRBD2 covers 8 bases. Germline V gene data show CDR1 as SEHNR and CDR2 as FQNEAQ (reference sequence). The CDR3 runs 18 residues. V was clipped by 4 bases and J by 5 bases; unmatched bases: 18. CDR3 loop: CASSSPEVLAGPRETQYF. CDR3 bases: TGTGCCAGCAGCTCCCCAGAGGTGTTAGCGGGGCCACGGGAGACCCAGTACTTC.

The rearrangement uses TRBV10-3 and TRBJ2-4, with 7 nucleotides matching TRBD2. The trim removed 0 bases at V and 0 bases at J, leaving 5 bases unmatched. CDR3 length: 17 residues. The V gene's germline CDR1 is ENHRY and CDR2 SYGVKD. DNA for the CDR3: TGTGCCATCAGTGAGTCGGCGGGGGTGATAGCCAAAAACATTCAGTACTTC. Translating gives CAISESAGVIAKNIQYF.

The chain carries TRBV7-2 and TRBJ2-5; D remains unclear. From germline, CDR1 is SGHTA and CDR2 FQGNSA. This CDR3 has 15 residues. Trimming shortened V by 1 base and J by 4 bases, and 13 bases separated the two germline ends. This CDR3 reads CASSLGALVPETQYF. In DNA, the CDR3 is TGTGCCAGCAGCTTAGGGGCGCTAGTTCCAGAGACCCAGTACTTC.

The chain carries TRBV7-9 and TRBJ1-6, with TRBD1 as a possible D gene (5 bases). Germline values: CDR1 SEHNR, CDR2 FQNEAQ (reference sequence). CDR3 length: 14 residues. The germline V and J ends were trimmed by 2 bases and 9 bases, with 11 bases remaining between them. CDR3 nucleotides: TGTGCCAGCAGCTTATTGGGGGTCGGTTCACCCCTCCACTTT. Protein sequence: CASSLLGVGSPLHF.

The V gene is TRBV27, the J gene TRBJ2-3; 11 nucleotides line up with TRBD1. Losses at the gene ends were 1 base for V and 4 bases for J; bases not matched to a gene: 4. CDR1 is MNHEY and CDR2 is SMNVEV in the germline V gene (reference sequence). The CDR3 loop spans 16 amino acids. The CDR3 bases are TGTGCCAGCAGTTTATTTCCGGGACAGGGGGCAGATACGCAGTATTTT. It is translated as CASSLFPGQGADTQYF.

This clone showed up just a few times. V gene TRBV6-5 combines with J gene TRBJ1-6; 8 positions agree with TRBD1. V lost 2 bases and J lost 8; bases outside the gene matches: 5. This CDR3 has 15 amino acids. The germline gives CDR1 MNHEY, CDR2 SVGAGI. The CDR3 is CASSYTTGEDSPLHF. The CDR3 DNA sequence: TGTGCCAGCAGTTACACGACAGGGGAGGATTCACCCCTCCACTTT.

The table lists this clone with a few counts. The chain recombines TRBV4-1 with TRBJ2-1, with 9 bases matching TRBD2. The trim removed 4 bases at V and 4 bases at J, leaving 5 bases unmatched. Germline CDR1 and CDR2: MGHRA and YSYEKL. The CDR3 is 15 residues long. The CDR3 DNA sequence: TGCGCCAGCAGCCCGACTAGCGGAAAGTACAATGAGCAGTTCTTC. It codes for CASSPTSGKYNEQFF.

The V call is TRBV5-1, the J call TRBJ1-2, with 11 bases that match TRBD1. Germline assignment: CDR1 SGHRS and CDR2 YFSETQ. The J segment lost 4 bases and the V segment lost 4 bases, leaving 6 bases of the junction unmatched. The CDR3 is 15 residues long. CDR3 nucleotides: TGCGCCAGCAGCCCGGACAGGGGGCTTGGCTATGGCTACACCTTC. Translated, it gives CASSPDRGLGYGYTF.

This chain connects TRBV2 to TRBJ1-1; D unresolved. The CDR3 loop spans 13 amino acids. Germline V CDR1 and CDR2: SNHLY, FYNNEI. Trimming left V 5 bases short and J 4 bases short, with 11 bases between. The CDR3 here is CASSRDVGTEAFF. In nucleotides, the CDR3 is TGTGCCAGCAGTCGAGACGTAGGCACTGAAGCTTTCTTT.

The CDR3 protein is CASSTPGQGGEQFF. CDR3 DNA: TGTGCCAGCAGCACGCCGGGACAGGGAGGCGAGCAGTTCTTC. The J gene is TRBJ2-1, the V gene TRBV6-6; TRBD1 matches 9 bases. V was clipped by 6 bases and J by 10 bases; unmatched bases: 10. The CDR3 length is 14 residues. Germline values: CDR1 MNHNY, CDR2 SVGAGI (reference sequence).